This T cell receptor beta chain was documented in a study of T cell repertoires in cytomegalovirus infection. The germline gives CDR1 WSHSY, CDR2 SAAADI. The CDR3 is made up of 16 amino acids. Trimming took off 8 bases at V and 3 bases at J, with 20 bases between the two ends. TCRdb re-analysed the reads in MiXCR, keeping a single row per CDR3 protein. This table holds about 100,000 distinct CDR3 sequences, 20% to 30% found once. The chain uses TRBV10-2 and TRBJ1-5; D may be TRBD1 (5 bases). The sequence was collected from a human donor in good health (CMV status not recorded). Some clones in this sample may be carry-over from other donors' samples. Sample: CD8+ T cells from PBMCs. The CDR3 loop reads CASGTVPDSNNQPQHF. The CDR3 bases are TGCGCCAGCGGTACCGTTCCCGACAGCAACAATCAGCCCCAGCATTTT.